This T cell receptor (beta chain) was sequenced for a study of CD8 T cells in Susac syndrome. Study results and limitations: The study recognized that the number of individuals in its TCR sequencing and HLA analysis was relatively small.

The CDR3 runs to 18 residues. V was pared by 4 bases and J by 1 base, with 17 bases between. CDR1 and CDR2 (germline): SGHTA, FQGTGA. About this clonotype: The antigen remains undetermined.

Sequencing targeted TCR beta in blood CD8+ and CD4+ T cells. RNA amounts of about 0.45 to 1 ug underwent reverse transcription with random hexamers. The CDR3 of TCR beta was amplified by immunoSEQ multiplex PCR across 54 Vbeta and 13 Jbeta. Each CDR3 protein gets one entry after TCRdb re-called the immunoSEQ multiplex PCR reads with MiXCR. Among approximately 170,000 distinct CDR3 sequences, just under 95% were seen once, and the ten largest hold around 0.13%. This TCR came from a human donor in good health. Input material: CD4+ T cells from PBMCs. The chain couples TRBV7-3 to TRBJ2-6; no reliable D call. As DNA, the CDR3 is TGTGCCAGCAGCTCCTCGAAGGGCGTGGGATCTGGGGCCAACGTCCTGACTTTC. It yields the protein CASSSSKGVGSGANVLTF.